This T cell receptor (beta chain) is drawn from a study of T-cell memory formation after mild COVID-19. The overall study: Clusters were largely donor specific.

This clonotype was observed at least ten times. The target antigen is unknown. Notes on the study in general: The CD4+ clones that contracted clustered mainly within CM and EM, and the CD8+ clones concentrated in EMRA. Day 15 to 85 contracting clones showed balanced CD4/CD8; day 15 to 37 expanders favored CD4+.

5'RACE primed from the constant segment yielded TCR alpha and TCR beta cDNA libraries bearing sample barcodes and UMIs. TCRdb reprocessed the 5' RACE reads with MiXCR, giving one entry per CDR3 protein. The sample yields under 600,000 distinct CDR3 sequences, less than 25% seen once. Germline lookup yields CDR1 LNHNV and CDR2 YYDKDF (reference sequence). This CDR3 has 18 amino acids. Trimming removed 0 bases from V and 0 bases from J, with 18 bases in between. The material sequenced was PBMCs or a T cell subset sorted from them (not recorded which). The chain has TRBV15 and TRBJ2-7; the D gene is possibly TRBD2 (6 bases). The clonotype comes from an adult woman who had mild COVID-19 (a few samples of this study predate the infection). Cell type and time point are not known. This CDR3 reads CATSREGSGRDLSYEQYF. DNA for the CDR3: TGTGCCACCAGCAGAGAAGGGAGCGGGCGGGACCTCTCCTACGAGCAGTACTTC.